Listed here are 20 T cell receptor beta chains from one sample, sequenced in a study of human T cells and chemical hapten exposure. TCRdb independently ran MiXCR on the RACE reads; one entry per CDR3 protein. The data show around 80,000 distinct CDR3 sequences, with about 6.6% seen just once and 1.3% held by the top ten. The sample's time point: patch test 2, 6 weeks after DPC sensitization. Treatment of the sample: therapeutic diphenylcyclopropenone sensitization with weekly scalp DPC. The specimen comprised whole blood, sampled in connection with sensitization to the hapten diphenylcyclopropenone (DPC). The receptors originated from a young woman with alopecia areata. Some clones in this sample may be carry-over from other donors' samples.

The rearrangement uses TRBV5-1 and TRBJ2-1; D call uncertain. This CDR3 comprises 13 residues. V was clipped by 1 base and J by 6 bases, with 8 bases between them. Germline CDR1 reads SGHRS; CDR2 reads YFSETQ. The CDR3 DNA reads as TGCGCCAGCAGCTTGCGGCCCGTCAATGAGCAGTTCTTC. Its translation: CASSLRPVNEQFF.

This clonotype came up many times. The V and J genes are TRBV20-1 and TRBJ2-7, with a tentative D call TRBD2 (5 bases). The germline gives CDR1 DFQATT, CDR2 SNEGSKA (reference sequence). This CDR3 has 14 residues. Trimming stripped 0 bases from V and 6 bases from J, with 15 bases between. The DNA of the CDR3 is TGCAGTGCTAGAGATCGAGGCACCGAGGGCGAGCAGTACTTC. Its translation is CSARDRGTEGEQYF.

This clonotype came up many times. The rearrangement joins TRBV29-1 to TRBJ2-5; D is undetermined. V was shortened by 4 bases and J by 6 bases, with 3 bases between the two germline ends. Germline V gene data show CDR1 as SQVTM and CDR2 as ANQGSEA. The CDR3 covers 9 residues. CDR3 sequence: CSVGQTQYF. The CDR3 DNA sequence: TGCAGCGTTGGACAGACCCAGTACTTC.

This clonotype was counted ten times or more. V and J are TRBV29-1 and TRBJ1-1, with a possible D match to TRBD1 (6 bases). Trimming removed 6 bases from V and 1 base from J, with 6 bases in between. The CDR3 runs 11 residues. The germline V gene encodes CDR1 SQVTM and CDR2 ANQGSEA. CDR3 region: CSVDRNTEAFF. In DNA, the CDR3 is TGCAGCGTGGACAGGAACACTGAAGCTTTCTTT.

At least ten counts were recorded for this clonotype. The chain has TRBV20-1 and TRBJ2-1; 9 bases are shared with TRBD2. The CDR3 spans 14 residues. V dropped 4 bases and J dropped 8; count of bases not matched to a gene: 9. Germline V CDR1 and CDR2: DFQATT, SNEGSKA (reference sequence). CDR3 region: CSAMLGAGGHEQFF. In nucleotides, the CDR3 is TGCAGTGCTATGCTCGGGGCGGGGGGGCATGAGCAGTTCTTC.

This clonotype showed up many times. The rearrangement uses TRBV25-1 and TRBJ1-2; no reliable D call. This CDR3 comprises 13 residues. Germline V gene lookup returns CDR1 MGHDK and CDR2 SYGVNS. V lost 2 bases and J lost 6, with 10 bases in between. The CDR3 coding sequence is TGTGCCAGCAGTGAACAGGACTCCCATGGCTACACCTTC. It is translated as CASSEQDSHGYTF.

This chain connects TRBV30 to TRBJ1-1; a possible D gene is TRBD1 (5 bases). Trimming pared 2 bases from V and 1 base from J, leaving 8 bases between. There are 13 residues in the CDR3. Germline CDR1 is GTSNPN and CDR2 is SVGIG (reference sequence). CDR3 sequence (DNA): TGTGCCTGGAGTACAACAGGGAACACTGAAGCTTTCTTT. Protein sequence: CAWSTTGNTEAFF.

This clonotype was picked up a small number of times. The rearrangement joins TRBV7-9 to TRBJ2-4, with D possibly being TRBD1 or TRBD2 (5 bases each). Germline CDR1 reads SEHNR; CDR2 reads FQNEAQ (reference sequence). CDR3 length: 16 amino acids. Deletions cut 5 bases from V and 4 bases from J, with 18 bases between. Here the CDR3 DNA reads TGTGCCAGCAGCCACGTCGGGGCGCAGGCGAAAAACATTCAGTACTTC. Translating gives CASSHVGAQAKNIQYF.

This clonotype was picked up many times. The J gene is TRBJ1-3, the V gene TRBV6-1; D unresolved. V lost 2 bases and J lost 7, with 6 bases in between. This CDR3 region has 12 residues. Germline CDR1 and CDR2: MNHNS and SASEGT. In DNA, the CDR3 is TGTGCCAGCAGTGAACGAGGGAACACCATATATTTT. This codes for CASSERGNTIYF.

The chain couples TRBV20-1 to TRBJ1-6, with no clear D. Germline assignment: CDR1 DFQATT and CDR2 SNEGSKA (reference sequence). The CDR3 is made up of 16 amino acids. V dropped 4 bases and J dropped 0 bases, with 13 bases sitting between them. CDR3 sequence: CSAMSGASSYNSPLHF. The CDR3, as DNA: TGCAGTGCTATGAGCGGTGCGAGCTCCTATAATTCACCCCTCCACTTT.

Details on this clonotype: This may be a read error: a much more frequent sequence differs by one nucleotide. The rearrangement uses TRBV6-5 and TRBJ1-1; unclear D gene. This CDR3 spans 13 amino acids. The ends were cut back, 5 bases at V and 3 bases at J, with 10 bases in the middle. Germline loops: CDR1 MNHEY, CDR2 SVGAGI. CDR3 protein: CASSNPLDTEAFF. DNA for the CDR3: TGTGCCAGCAGTAACCCCTTGGACACTGAAGCTTTCTTT.

This clonotype was recorded many times. This chain links TRBV27 with TRBJ1-6, with D maybe TRBD1 (6 bases). The ends were cut back, 2 bases at V and 14 bases at J, with 16 bases in the middle. This CDR3 comprises 14 residues. Germline loops: CDR1 MNHEY, CDR2 SMNVEV (reference sequence). In DNA form, the CDR3 reads TGTGCCAGCAGTTTACTACAGGGATACGGGGCCCTCCACTTT. It codes for CASSLLQGYGALHF.

This clonotype was observed at least ten times. This chain uses TRBV9 with TRBJ2-1; possible D gene TRBD2, 6 bases. This CDR3 is 15 amino acids long. CDR1 and CDR2 from the germline V gene are SGDLS and YYNGEE. The V and J ends lost 3 bases and 10 bases respectively, with 20 bases between them. In nucleotides, the CDR3 is TGTGCCAGCAGCGCTGGAATTAGCGGATCGGGGGAGCAGTTCTTC. Amino acids: CASSAGISGSGEQFF.

This clonotype was observed many times. The chain joins TRBV12-3 or TRBV12-4 to TRBJ2-3; possibly TRBD1 for D (5 bases). The CDR3 totals 13 residues. With 3 bases removed from V and 3 bases from J, the gap between germline ends came to 7 bases. As DNA, the CDR3 is TGTGCCAGCAGTTTCGGACATACAGATACGCAGTATTTT. As protein: CASSFGHTDTQYF.

The table lists this clonotype with a few counts. The chain couples TRBV5-4 to TRBJ1-2; possibly TRBD1 for D (5 bases). The CDR3 is 12 residues long. Germline V gene lookup returns CDR1 SGHNT and CDR2 YYREEE (reference sequence). Trimming cost V 1 base and J 6 bases, with 7 bases left between them. The CDR3 region is CASSLQGDGYTF. CDR3 in DNA: TGTGCCAGCAGCTTGCAAGGGGATGGCTACACCTTC.

The sample holds many counts of this clonotype. The V call is TRBV12-3 or TRBV12-4, the J call TRBJ2-1; D perhaps matches TRBD1 (6 bases). CDR3 length equals 12 residues. Trimming left V 6 bases short and J 9 bases short, with 12 bases between. The CDR3 sequence: CASSSTGGEQFF. The DNA of the CDR3 is TGTGCCAGCAGCTCGACAGGAGGTGAGCAGTTCTTC.

This sequence joins TRBV7-2 and TRBJ1-6, with 7 bases fitting TRBD1. The germline gives CDR1 SGHTA, CDR2 FQGNSA. The CDR3 consists of 16 residues. Trimming removed 1 base from V and 5 bases from J; junction bases left unmatched: 5. CDR3 sequence reads: CASSLGDDRDNSPLHF. CDR3 bases: TGTGCCAGCAGCTTAGGAGATGACAGGGATAATTCACCCCTCCACTTT. Using reference TRBV7-2 and TRBJ1-6 for the parts outside the CDR3, the full variable domain is GAGVSQSPSNKVTEKGKDVELRCDPISGHTALYWYRQSLGQGLEFLIYFQGNSAPDKSGLPSDRFSAERTGGSVSTLTIQRTQQEDSAVYLCASSLGDDRDNSPLHFGNGTRLTVT.

This clonotype was detected many times. The chain recombines TRBV24-1 with TRBJ1-4; tentative D call: TRBD1 (5 bases). This CDR3 is built from 14 residues. With 11 bases removed from V and 4 bases from J, the gap between germline ends came to 16 bases. The germline V gene encodes CDR1 KGHDR and CDR2 SFDVKD. The CDR3 DNA reads as TGTGCCATTACCAAGACAGCCGTTAATGAAAAACTGTTTTTT. Its translation: CAITKTAVNEKLFF.

This clonotype was counted ten times or more. This sequence joins TRBV12-3 or TRBV12-4 and TRBJ1-2, with D unresolved. The CDR3 spans 11 residues. The ends were cut back, 4 bases at V and 9 bases at J, with 9 bases in the middle. The CDR3 is CASSSLWSYTF. CDR3 nucleotides: TGTGCCAGCAGTTCCCTTTGGAGCTACACCTTC.

The rearrangement joins TRBV18 to TRBJ1-2; 8 bases fit TRBD1. In germline, CDR1 is KGHSH, CDR2 LQKENI. The CDR3 is made up of 13 amino acids. Trimming at V came to 3 bases and at J to 6 bases, leaving 3 bases not matched to a gene. CDR3 DNA sequence: TGTGCCAGCTCACCGGACAGGGATGATGGCTACACCTTC. This encodes CASSPDRDDGYTF.